The rows below give T cell receptor beta chains drawn from one sample of a study of blood T cell repertoires in COVID-19. The method was immunoSEQ multiplex PCR; TCRdb's version includes in-frame clones alone and lacks a portion of them. The table shows 290,000 or so clones, with about nine tenths occurring only once. The sequencing input was PBMCs or T cells enriched from blood (not recorded which). Every receptor here comes from a woman aged 25 to 39 who had recovered from COVID-19. The CDR3 runs from the conserved cysteine through the conserved F or W. D genes are given only for firm matches. The size of a clone is reported for some rows only, either as once, few or many, or as a class for expanded clones.

>TRBD1|TRBJ1-6|TRBV5-1|once
TGCGCCAGCAGCCTCGGGACAGTGGATTCACCCCTCCACTTT
CASSLGTVDSPLHF
>TRBD1|TRBJ2-5|TRBV6-2/TRBV6-3|NA
TGTGCCAGCAGTTACCCCGGACAGGGGATCAGAGAGACCCAGTACTTC
CASSYPGQGIRETQYF
>TRBD1|TRBJ2-3|TRBV6-2/TRBV6-3|NA
TGTGCCAGCAGCACCCGGGACAGGGATTCTACAGATACGCAGTATTTT
CASSTRDRDSTDTQYF
>NA|TRBJ1-5|TRBV19|few
TGTGCCAGTAGGCATGCCGCCCAGGGGCGTCAGCCCCAGCATTTT
CASRHAAQGRQPQHF
>NA|TRBJ2-1|TRBV6-2/TRBV6-3|NA
TGTGCCAGCAGTCACAGGAGAAATGACAATGAGCAGTTCTTC
CASSHRRNDNEQFF
>TRBD2|TRBJ2-1|TRBV30|NA
TGTGCCTGGAGTGCATCCAGCGGGAGGCCGTCTCGTCGGAATGAGCAGTTCTTC
CAWSASSGRPSRRNEQFF
>NA|TRBJ2-7|TRBV18|NA
TGTGCCAGCTCACCAATGAGGGCTATTCCCTACGAGCAGTACTTC
CASSPMRAIPYEQYF
>TRBD1|TRBJ2-7|TRBV27|NA
TGTGCCAGCAGTCTGAGCGCAACAGGGGGCCACGAGTACTTC
CASSLSATGGHEYF
>NA|TRBJ2-7|TRBV27|few
TGTGCCTCCTGGGACAAACCCTACGAGCAGTACTTC
CASWDKPYEQYF
>NA|TRBJ2-1|TRBV24-1|NA
TGTGCCACCAGTGATTTCCTAGGGGCCAATGAGCAGTTCTTC
CATSDFLGANEQFF
>NA|TRBJ1-6|TRBV5-4|many
TGTGCCAGCAGCTACAGGGAAACCAGGACAGTTAGGGGGTCACCCCTCCACTTT
CASSYRETRTVRGSPLHF
>TRBD1|TRBJ2-2|TRBV6-5|NA
TGTGCCAGCAGGGGACAGGTGAACACCGGGGAGCTGTTTTTT
CASRGQVNTGELFF
>TRBD2|TRBJ2-7|TRBV10-1|NA
TGCGCCAGCAGTGATTTCACTAGCGAAGGATACGAGCAGTACTTC
CASSDFTSEGYEQYF
>TRBD1|TRBJ2-6|TRBV28|NA
TGTGCCAGTATGAGAGGCTACAGGGGCCCCAACGTCCTGACTTTC
CASMRGYRGPNVLTF
>NA|TRBJ1-4|TRBV4-3|NA
TGCGCCAGCAGCCAAGATAGTGCAACTAATGAAAAACTGTTTTTT
CASSQDSATNEKLFF
>TRBD2|TRBJ2-7|TRBV6-5|few
TGTGCCAGCACCCCTAGCGGGAGGGCCTACGAGCAGTACTTC
CASTPSGRAYEQYF
>TRBD1|TRBJ1-2|TRBV5-1|NA
TGCGCCAGCAGCTTGGGGGACAGGAACTATGGCTACACCTTC
CASSLGDRNYGYTF
>TRBD2|TRBJ2-7|TRBV28|NA
TGTGCCAGCAGTTTATTGGGGACAGGGACTAGCGGGAGGTCCTACGAGCAGTACTTC
CASSLLGTGTSGRSYEQYF
>TRBD2|TRBJ2-1|TRBV9|NA
TGTGCCAGCAGCGCGGCGGGGGGCTCCTACAATGAGCAGTTCTTC
CASSAAGGSYNEQFF
>NA|TRBJ1-1|TRBV28|few
TGTGCCAGCAGTTTCGCAGGGCTGAACACTGAAGCTTTCTTT
CASSFAGLNTEAFF
>NA|TRBJ2-2|TRBV7-3|once
TGTGCCAGCAGCTTAACAGGGGCTATTGGCGGGGAGCTGTTTTTT
CASSLTGAIGGELFF
>TRBD2|TRBJ2-1|TRBV13|NA
TGTGCCAGCAGCTGGGAGCGGGAGAGCTCCTACAATGAGCAGTTCTTC
CASSWERESSYNEQFF
>TRBD1|TRBJ2-1|TRBV27|few
TGTGCCAGCAGATCAGGGGGTGGGGGATACAATGAGCAGTTCTTC
CASRSGGGGYNEQFF
>TRBD1|TRBJ1-6|TRBV7-8|NA
TGTGCCAGCAGCTTAGGACAGGGAACCAATTCACCCCTCCACTTT
CASSLGQGTNSPLHF
>NA|TRBJ1-2|TRBV12-3/TRBV12-4|NA
TGTGCCAGCAGTTTGCGGGGGGACTATGGCTACACCTTC
CASSLRGDYGYTF
>NA|TRBJ2-1|TRBV6-4|NA
TGTGCCAGCAGTGACTCTGGACAGAGCTCCTACAATGAGCAGTTCTTC
CASSDSGQSSYNEQFF
>NA|TRBJ2-2|TRBV5-6|NA
TGTGCCAGCAGCTTGGGTGCTGGGACACCAAACACCGGGGAGCTGTTTTTT
CASSLGAGTPNTGELFF
>TRBD1|TRBJ1-1|TRBV28|NA
TGTGCCAGCCCAGGGGGCGCGGGTACTGAAGCTTTCTTT
CASPGGAGTEAFF
>TRBD1|TRBJ1-2|TRBV28|NA
TGTGCCAGCAGTTTACCTCTGCAGGGGGCGGGTTCTGGCTACACCTTC
CASSLPLQGAGSGYTF
>NA|TRBJ2-2|TRBV4-1|NA
TGCGCCAGCAGCCAAGATCAGAGCGGTGCGAACACCGGGGAGCTGTTTTTT
CASSQDQSGANTGELFF
>TRBD1|TRBJ2-5|TRBV30|NA
TGTGCCTGGGACCCGGGACAGGGTGGACAAGAGACCCAGTACTTC
CAWDPGQGGQETQYF
>NA|TRBJ1-3|TRBV28|NA
TGTGCCAGCAATAACCCAGGGTCTGGAAACACCATATATTTT
CASNNPGSGNTIYF
>NA|TRBJ2-5|TRBV9|few
TGTGCCAGCAGCGTAGGGGGTAGCGGCCAAGAGACCCAGTACTTC
CASSVGGSGQETQYF
>TRBD1|TRBJ2-1|TRBV24-1|NA
TGTGCCACCAGTGATACGGACAGGATAAAGGACAATGAGCAGTTCTTC
CATSDTDRIKDNEQFF
>TRBD2|TRBJ2-5|TRBV4-1|few
TGCGCCAGCAGCCAAGAACTAGCGGGAGGGCCGAGTAAGACCCAGTACTTC
CASSQELAGGPSKTQYF
>NA|TRBJ1-5|TRBV19|NA
TGTGCCAGTAGTATACGGGAGGGTCTATTTCAGCCCCAGCATTTT
CASSIREGLFQPQHF
>NA|TRBJ2-5|TRBV11-2|NA
TGTGCCAGCAGCTTAGGTGTAAAAGAGACCCAGTACTTC
CASSLGVKETQYF